The 18 T cell receptor beta chains in this list originate from one sample, sequenced in a study of spatial heterogeneity in lung cancer (dated by TCRdb to the late 2010s). This specimen's time point label, interpreted: sample taken at primary tumor resection. Without any cell sorting, TCR sequencing was performed on whole RNA extracted either from tumor and nontumor lung tissue or from cryopreserved PBMC samples. Receptors were amplified or captured by 5' RACE. This sample was sequenced with a NextSeq 500. The public sequencing data were trimmed at Q25 with fastp and processed into clonotypes with MiXCR by TCRdb, which kept only in-frame beta chains. For every CDR3 protein sequence, its rows merge into one entry that carries the most common genes and DNA. The sample table holds tens of thousands of distinct CDR3 sequences, of which about 12% were seen once. Of the sample, approximately 39% is held by the ten largest clones.

The sample in question was PBMCs, obtained at surgery. The source is a male donor with early-stage non-small cell lung cancer.

This clonotype was detected only a few times. The J gene is TRBJ1-2, the V gene TRBV10-3; 8 bases match TRBD1. V gave up 7 bases and J gave up 6 bases; unmatched junction bases: 7. The CDR3 is made up of 13 amino acids. Germline V lookup: CDR1 ENHRY, CDR2 SYGVKD. This CDR3 reads CAITEDRGNGYTF. The CDR3 DNA reads as TGTGCCATCACCGAAGACAGGGGTAATGGCTACACCTTC.

This clonotype appeared a single time. This chain connects TRBV20-1 to TRBJ2-1, with D perhaps TRBD1 (5 bases). CDR1 and CDR2 from the germline V gene are DFQATT and SNEGSKA (reference sequence). Trimming left V 3 bases short and J 8 bases short, with 17 bases between. The CDR3 has 14 residues. CDR3 coding DNA: TGCAGTGCTAGGACAGTGGGCAGATACGATGAGCAGTTCTTC. Translating it yields CSARTVGRYDEQFF.

The V gene is TRBV20-1, the J gene TRBJ1-5; 10 bases line up with TRBD1. This CDR3 is built from 17 residues. Looked up from germline, CDR1 is DFQATT and CDR2 is SNEGSKA (reference sequence). V dropped 1 base and J dropped 0; count of bases not matched to a gene: 6. The CDR3, as DNA: TGCAGTGCTAGAGTGGGGACAGGGGTAGGTAGCAATCAGCCCCAGCATTTT. Translated: CSARVGTGVGSNQPQHF.

This clonotype came up a few times. This chain uses TRBV5-4 with TRBJ1-1; TRBD1 might be the D (5 bases). Per germline, CDR1 SGHNT and CDR2 YYREEE (reference sequence). V shed 4 bases and J shed 5 bases, with 24 bases lying between them. The CDR3 extends over 17 amino acids. DNA of the CDR3: TGTGCCAGCAGCACCCCCGGGGCCAGCAAGGAGGGGACTGAAGCTTTCTTT. It translates to CASSTPGASKEGTEAFF.

V is TRBV10-3 and J is TRBJ2-7, with no clear D. The germline gives CDR1 ENHRY, CDR2 SYGVKD. Deletions cut 2 bases from V and 0 bases from J, with 14 bases between. The CDR3 consists of 16 residues. CDR3 in amino acids: CAISERGRASSYEQYF. Here the CDR3 DNA reads TGTGCCATCAGTGAGCGTGGCCGGGCAAGCTCCTACGAGCAGTACTTC.

CDR3 in DNA: TGCAGCGTTGGGCCCACCGGGGCGGGAGGGCCGCGCAATGAGCAGTTCTTC. This codes for CSVGPTGAGGPRNEQFF. This rearrangement joins TRBV29-1 to TRBJ2-1; 9 bases match TRBD2. Germline CDR1 is SQVTM and CDR2 is ANQGSEA. This CDR3 comprises 17 residues. Losses at the gene ends were 4 bases for V and 6 bases for J; bases not matched to a gene: 16.

This chain connects TRBV6-6 to TRBJ1-5; unclear D gene. The CDR3 length is 17 residues. Germline V gives CDR1 MNHNY, CDR2 SVGAGI (reference sequence). V lost 2 bases to trimming and J lost 0 bases, with 14 bases between them. CDR3 DNA: TGTGCCAGCAGTTACACCGAGGAGTCCTATAGCAATCAGCCCCAGCATTTT. This gives the protein CASSYTEESYSNQPQHF.

This clonotype has at least ten counts. The chain recombines TRBV7-3 with TRBJ2-1; D unclear. Germline V gives CDR1 SGHTA, CDR2 FQGTGA. CDR3 size: 12 residues. With 7 bases removed from V and 7 bases from J, the gap between germline ends came to 11 bases. CDR3 bases: TGTGCCAGCACCGATCGCGATAATGAGCAGTTCTTC. It codes for CASTDRDNEQFF.

The rearrangement joins TRBV28 to TRBJ1-5; 9 nucleotides align to TRBD1. CDR1 is MDHEN and CDR2 is SYDVKM in the germline V gene. The CDR3 has 17 residues. J lost 0 bases, V lost 6 bases, and 9 bases had no gene match. CDR3 nucleotides: TGTGCCAGCAGCCTGTCCGGGACAGGGAATAGCAATCAGCCCCAGCATTTT. Its protein is CASSLSGTGNSNQPQHF. The whole variable domain, filled in from reference TRBV28 and TRBJ1-5, reads DVKVTQSSRYLVKRTGEKVFLECVQDMDHENMFWYRQDPGLGLRLIYFSYDVKMKEKGDIPEGYSVSREKKERFSLILESASTNQTSMYLCASSLSGTGNSNQPQHFGDGTRLSIL.

The rearrangement uses TRBV7-8 and TRBJ2-3; 8 bases are shared with TRBD1. The germline CDR1 and CDR2 sequences are SGHVS and FQNEAQ. V was pared by 5 bases and J by 1 base, with 8 bases of the junction left unmatched. The length of the CDR3 is 16 residues. The CDR3 here is CASSLRTGLGTDTQYF. The CDR3 DNA sequence: TGTGCCAGCAGCCTCCGGACAGGGCTGGGCACAGATACGCAGTATTTT.

This chain uses TRBV20-1 with TRBJ1-6; perhaps TRBD1 as D (5 bases). Trimming cost V 6 bases and J 10 bases, with 13 bases left between them. This CDR3 comprises 12 residues. Germline V CDR1 and CDR2: DFQATT, SNEGSKA (reference sequence). Written as DNA, the CDR3 is TGCAGTGCCCAGGCGGCAGGGTCACCCCTCCACTTT. Protein sequence: CSAQAAGSPLHF.

This clonotype occurred a few times. V is TRBV9 and J is TRBJ2-3; 10 nucleotides match TRBD1. The CDR3 is 14 residues long. CDR1 and CDR2 from the germline V gene are SGDLS and YYNGEE. J gave up 4 bases and V 5 bases, and 4 bases lay outside the gene matches. CDR3: CASSRQGASDTQYF. CDR3 DNA: TGTGCCAGCAGTAGACAGGGGGCCTCAGATACGCAGTATTTT. The full variable domain, rest sourced from reference TRBV9 and TRBJ2-3, is DSGVTQTPKHLITATGQRVTLRCSPRSGDLSVYWYQQSLDQGLQFLIQYYNGEERAKGNILERFSAQQFPDLHSELNLSSLELGDSALYFCASSRQGASDTQYFGPGTRLTVL.

This clonotype was detected ten times or more. J is TRBJ2-3 and V is TRBV29-1; 7 bases fit TRBD2. Looked up from germline, CDR1 is SQVTM and CDR2 is ANQGSEA. The V gene end was trimmed by 7 bases and the J gene end by 1 base; junction bases not matched to a gene: 11. The CDR3 length is 15 residues. The CDR3 coding sequence is TGCAGCGCACTCCCTGGCGGGGGTGGCACAGATACGCAGTATTTT. Translation gives CSALPGGGGTDTQYF.

The chain has TRBV9 and TRBJ1-1, with 8 nucleotides matching TRBD1. CDR1 is SGDLS and CDR2 is YYNGEE in the germline V gene. The CDR3 loop spans 13 amino acids. Losses at the gene ends were 3 bases for V and 5 bases for J; bases not matched to a gene: 3. In DNA form, the CDR3 reads TGTGCCAGCAGCGCCAGACAGGGGACTGAAGCTTTCTTT. Protein: CASSARQGTEAFF.

The rearrangement uses TRBV6-6 and TRBJ2-4, with D perhaps TRBD1 (6 bases). This CDR3 comprises 18 residues. Per the germline V gene, CDR1 is MNHNY and CDR2 is SVGAGI (reference sequence). V lost 0 bases to trimming and J lost 0 bases, with 15 bases between them. The CDR3 protein is CASSYSGTGTLAKNIQYF. The CDR3 bases are TGTGCCAGCAGTTACTCGGGCACAGGGACCCTAGCCAAAAACATTCAGTACTTC.

In this sample, this clonotype turned up a few times. The J gene is TRBJ2-7, the V gene TRBV4-1, with a weak D call TRBD1 (6 bases). V lost 4 bases and J 1 base, leaving 8 bases between the germline ends. The CDR3 spans 13 residues. Looked up from germline, CDR1 is MGHRA and CDR2 is YSYEKL. In DNA form, the CDR3 reads TGCGCCAGCAGCCCCACAGGGTCCTACGAGCAGTACTTC. Its translation: CASSPTGSYEQYF.

This clonotype was detected only a few times. The rearrangement joins TRBV12-3 or TRBV12-4 to TRBJ2-5, with D unresolved. V gave up 11 bases and J gave up 5 bases, with 12 bases separating them. The CDR3 sequence is 11 residues long. The CDR3 spells CASGRTETQYF. The CDR3 DNA follows: TGTGCCTCAGGACGGACGGAGACCCAGTACTTC.

V usage is TRBV2 and J usage is TRBJ1-1; no firm D call. The CDR3 sequence is 14 residues long. Trimming removed 10 bases from V and 1 base from J, with 16 bases in between. Per germline, CDR1 SNHLY and CDR2 FYNNEI. DNA of the CDR3: TGTGCCACCCAAAATCGCCGTGGGAACACTGAAGCTTTCTTT. Residues: CATQNRRGNTEAFF.